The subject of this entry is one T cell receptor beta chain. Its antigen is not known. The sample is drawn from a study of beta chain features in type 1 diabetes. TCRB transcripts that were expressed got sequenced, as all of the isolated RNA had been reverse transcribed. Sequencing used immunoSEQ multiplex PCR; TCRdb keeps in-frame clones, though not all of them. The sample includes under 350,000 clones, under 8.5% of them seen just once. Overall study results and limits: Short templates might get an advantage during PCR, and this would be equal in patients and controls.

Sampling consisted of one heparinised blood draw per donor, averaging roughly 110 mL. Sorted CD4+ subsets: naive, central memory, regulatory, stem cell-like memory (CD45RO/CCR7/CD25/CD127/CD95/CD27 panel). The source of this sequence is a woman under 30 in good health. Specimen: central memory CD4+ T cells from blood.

The DNA of the CDR3 is TGCAGCGTGGGACTAGGGAATGAGCAGTTCTTC. This encodes CSVGLGNEQFF. The genes are TRBV29-1 and TRBJ2-1; TRBD2 matches 8 bases. The CDR3 runs to 11 residues. Germline V CDR1 and CDR2: SQVTM, ANQGSEA. V lost 6 bases and J lost 7; bases outside the gene matches: 2.